This TCR beta chain was identified in a study of blood T cell repertoires in COVID-19 (TCRdb year 2020). In the study overall: The collaborator samples originated in the United States, Italy and Spain and spanned the acute and convalescent phases of COVID-19. The prospective study material was composed of cDNA or gDNA derived from T cells, B-cell-depleted T cells, or PBMCs. Subjects who had been exposed to COVID-19, were actively infected with it, or had recovered from it provided the deeply sampled blood TCRbeta repertoires that made up the dataset. The repertoires were released in a freely available public database meant as a resource for research on the immune response to SARS-CoV-2. Samples were obtained from the ongoing ImmuneRACE study (first 160 participants) and from approximately 1,200 subjects provided by 6 global collaborators. The sample metadata nearly always contained a de-identified subject ID, COVID-19 status, age in years and sex. HLA class I and class II types, where available, came from metadata supplied by the sample provider rather than from assay-based typing.

As concerns this clone: The antigen it binds to is not known. Per-base qualities were not stored, and no clone one base away is much larger.

The immunoSEQ Assay, a bias-controlled multiplex PCR, was used to amplify TCRbeta CDR3 regions from genomic DNA. The study's processing was this. Nucleated cell counts per sample were estimated from amplification of reference gene primers within the assay. To quantify the absolute abundance of each unique TCRbeta CDR3 rearrangement, sequence reads were collapsed and filtered. For each sample, productive Simpson clonality was calculated by taking the square root of Simpson's diversity index across productive rearrangements. Entries here come from immuneACCESS through TCRdb and include only in-frame sequences with V and J called. Some clones fail to appear in such tables; in the studies checked, an unresolved V gene covers under half of the shortfall, and the cause of the remainder is unknown. The V and J calls and the clone size are those of that table, but D and trimming were determined from the DNA. The sample table shows approximately 53,000 clones, and 87% are seen once. The ten largest make up around a fifth of the sample.

At one collaborating source in Seattle, patients were enrolled during active infection and were followed longitudinally through the course of disease. Each collaborating institution followed its own protocols to collect whole blood in K2EDTA tubes. For TCRbeta analysis, collaborator samples were shipped as frozen whole blood, as isolated PBMCs, or as DNA extracted from either sample type. The CDR3 sequence holds 12 residues, the cysteine and phenylalanine included. Only the CDR3 part of the read is kept: 36 bases, read in frame from the first base. Sequences SQVTM (CDR1) and ANQGSEA (CDR2) are obtained from the germline V gene. Germline trimming amounts to 5 bases on V and 8 bases on J, with 8 as the count of junction bases outside the gene matches. Results the study describes overall, beyond this receptor: The amount of clinical and demographic metadata varied by source and participant and was provided uncurated.

The sequence was obtained from a woman of 80 years or more with COVID-19, enrolled during active disease. The chain is encoded by TRBV29-1 joined to TRBJ1-1; TRBD1 matches 7 bases in the middle. Material: peripheral blood. The DNA sequence reads TGCAGCGTTCACACAGGGGCCGCCGAAGCTTTCTTT. This is translated as CSVHTGAAEAFF.